The present entry profiles one T cell receptor beta chain with its context. Authors' analysis steps: Amplified reference gene primers provided the basis for estimating nucleated cell counts. Measured with immunoSEQ multiplex PCR; TCRdb has only the in-frame clones, and not every one. The DNA was the basis for D and trimming; V, J and clone size are from that table. The sample includes 150,000 to 200,000 clones, about four fifths of them seen just once. The entry originates in a study of blood T cell repertoires in COVID-19. Across the whole study: Material from acute and convalescent COVID-19 was sourced from the United States, Italy and Spain.

This CDR3 has 14 amino acids. CDR1 ENHRY and CDR2 SYGVKD come from the germline V gene. Trimming cost V 6 bases and J 0 bases; bases outside gene matches: 2. This sequence originates from a man in his 70s who had recovered from COVID-19. V and J are TRBV10-3 and TRBJ1-3; 7 bases agree with TRBD1. The sample was peripheral blood. CDR3 nucleotide sequence: TGTGCCATCAGAGGGGACAGCTCTGGAAACACCATATATTTT. Translating it yields CAIRGDSSGNTIYF.